These 27 T cell receptor beta chains were all obtained from the same sample, sequenced in a study of blood T cells in healthy people across ages. The use of a sample-barcoded 5' primer and a J-beta primer mix characterized a second PCR of roughly 6 to 11 cycles. TCRdb processed the 5' RACE reads anew with MiXCR; each CDR3 protein has one entry. This table holds some 1.5 million distinct CDR3 sequences, 25% to 30% found once. Sample: blood. The receptors here all came from a young woman in good health.

The genes are TRBV7-8 and TRBJ2-3; 7 bases agree with TRBD2. The CDR3 is 16 amino acids. V lost 7 bases, J lost 4 bases, and 14 bases stayed unmatched. Germline lookup yields CDR1 SGHVS and CDR2 FQNEAQ. In nucleotides, the CDR3 is TGTGCCAGCATCGGCTTCTATGTCGGGAGGTCAGATACGCAGTATTTT. Its translation: CASIGFYVGRSDTQYF.

This chain joins TRBV20-1 and TRBJ1-2; the D is unclear. V lost 5 bases and J lost 2, with 18 bases in between. Germline V gene sequence: CDR1 DFQATT, CDR2 SNEGSKA (reference sequence). CDR3 size: 15 residues. CDR3 sequence reads: CSALRDGGLNYGYTF. The CDR3 DNA is TGCAGTGCTCTACGAGACGGAGGACTGAACTATGGCTACACCTTC.

This clonotype was counted between two and nine times. The rearrangement uses TRBV12-3 or TRBV12-4 and TRBJ2-5, with D perhaps matching TRBD1 (5 bases). This CDR3 comprises 13 residues. V lost 9 bases, J lost 8 bases, and 19 bases lay in between. The CDR3 loop is CASRQIPSNTQYF. The DNA for the CDR3 is TGTGCCAGTCGACAGATTCCCAGTAACACCCAGTACTTC.

This rearrangement joins TRBV3-1 to TRBJ2-7, with a possible D match to TRBD2 (5 bases). This CDR3 is 15 amino acids long. V was trimmed by 4 bases and J by 7 bases, leaving 20 bases between them. Germline V gene data show CDR1 as LGHDT and CDR2 as YNNKEL (reference sequence). The chain's CDR3 is CASSRLRPYEGEQYF. In nucleotides, the CDR3 is TGTGCCAGCAGCCGCCTTCGGCCCTATGAGGGAGAGCAGTACTTC.

This clonotype was recorded only once. This rearrangement joins TRBV3-1 to TRBJ2-5; possibly TRBD1 or TRBD2 for D (5 bases each). Trimming took off 2 bases at V and 11 bases at J, with 21 bases between the two ends. Germline CDR1 is LGHDT and CDR2 is YNNKEL (reference sequence). The length of the CDR3 is 15 residues. CDR3 residues: CASSQTWDGAYGQYF. The CDR3 nucleotides read TGTGCCAGCAGCCAAACCTGGGACGGGGCCTACGGGCAGTACTTC.

This chain joins TRBV6-2 or TRBV6-3 and TRBJ1-1; the D is unclear. The CDR3 contains 17 residues. V lost 6 bases and J lost 1, with 21 bases in between. Germline-derived CDR1 and CDR2 are MNHEY and SVGEGT. CDR3 nucleotide sequence: TGTGCCAGCAGCCACACTAACCTGCAGGCGACGAACACTGAAGCTTTCTTT. Protein: CASSHTNLQATNTEAFF.

The sample holds many counts of this clonotype. V and J are TRBV6-6 and TRBJ2-7; 7 nucleotides match TRBD1. CDR3 length: 13 amino acids. Trimming at V came to 3 bases and at J to 4 bases, leaving 3 bases not matched to a gene. CDR1 is MNHNY and CDR2 is SVGAGI in the germline V gene (reference sequence). The CDR3 spells CASSYTGVYEQYF. Written as DNA, the CDR3 is TGTGCCAGCAGTTATACAGGGGTTTACGAGCAGTACTTC.

The chain links TRBV12-3 or TRBV12-4 to TRBJ2-3; 12 bases align to TRBD2. There are 14 residues in the CDR3. The V segment lost 6 bases and the J segment 5 bases; nucleotides outside the gene matches: 3. CDR3 nucleotides: TGTGCCAGCAGATCTAGCGGGAGGGGAGATACGCAGTATTTT. The encoded protein is CASRSSGRGDTQYF.

This clonotype occurred a few times. This chain's CDR3 is CSATGQGVLDQPQHF. In DNA form, the CDR3 reads TGCAGTGCTACCGGACAGGGGGTATTGGATCAGCCCCAGCATTTT. V gene TRBV20-1 combines with J gene TRBJ1-5; TRBD1 agrees at 10 bases. J was trimmed by 5 bases and V by 4 bases; bases with no gene match: 8. The CDR3 has 15 amino acids. Per germline, CDR1 DFQATT and CDR2 SNEGSKA (reference sequence).

Ten or more counts support this clonotype. This rearrangement joins TRBV4-3 to TRBJ2-5; maybe TRBD2 (5 bases). The V end lost 3 bases, the J end lost 1 base, and 6 bases lay between the germline ends. The CDR3 covers 13 residues. The germline V gene has CDR1 LGHNA and CDR2 YSLEER. Here the CDR3 DNA reads TGCGCCAGCAGCCAGACTACCCAAGAGACCCAGTACTTC. It specifies CASSQTTQETQYF.

This clonotype was found a few times. The genes are TRBV7-8 and TRBJ2-1; D is possibly TRBD2 (6 bases). Per germline, CDR1 SGHVS and CDR2 FQNEAQ. V was pared by 4 bases and J by 8 bases, with 12 bases between. The CDR3 contains 13 residues. DNA of the CDR3: TGTGCCAGCAGCTCAAATAGCGGAGATGAGCAGTTCTTC. Translating gives CASSSNSGDEQFF.

The chain has TRBV24-1 and TRBJ1-5; D may be TRBD1 (5 bases). The CDR3 sequence is 15 residues long. The germline V gene encodes CDR1 KGHDR and CDR2 SFDVKD. Trimming removed 6 bases from V and 5 bases from J, with 16 bases in between. DNA for the CDR3: TGTGCCACCAGTCCTAAACGACGGGGCGATCAGCCCCAGCATTTT. It encodes CATSPKRRGDQPQHF.

The rearrangement links TRBV30 to TRBJ2-1; 8 bases align to TRBD2. CDR1 is GTSNPN, CDR2 SVGIG, per germline (reference sequence). This CDR3 comprises 13 residues. Trimming took 3 bases from V and 6 from J; bases not matched to a gene: 4. The chain's CDR3 is CAWSGTRANEQFF. CDR3 bases: TGTGCCTGGAGCGGGACTAGGGCCAATGAGCAGTTCTTC. Full variable domain (missing parts from reference TRBV30 and TRBJ2-1): SQTIHQWPATLVQPVGSPLSLECTVEGTSNPNLYWYRQAAGRGLQLLFYSVGIGQISSEVPQNLSASRPQDRQFILSSKKLLLSDSGFYLCAWSGTRANEQFFGPGTRLTVL.

This clonotype turned up a few times. The chain has TRBV18 and TRBJ2-5; D uncertain. The V and J ends lost 4 bases and 2 bases respectively, with 11 bases between them. Germline-derived CDR1 and CDR2 are KGHSH and LQKENI. The CDR3 is 14 amino acids. As DNA, the CDR3 is TGTGCCAGCTCACGGGGATTTGGACAAGAGACCCAGTACTTC. It yields the protein CASSRGFGQETQYF.

The J gene is TRBJ2-2, the V gene TRBV29-1; perhaps TRBD1 as D (5 bases). The ends were cut back, 6 bases at V and 4 bases at J, with 18 bases in the middle. Looked up from germline, CDR1 is SQVTM and CDR2 is ANQGSEA. There are 15 residues in the CDR3. The CDR3 spells CSVLKGRDFTGELFF. CDR3 coding DNA: TGCAGCGTACTAAAGGGCAGGGATTTCACCGGGGAGCTGTTTTTT.

In its sample, this clonotype was seen a few times. The V and J genes are TRBV2 and TRBJ2-2; TRBD1 aligns across 7 bases. CDR1 and CDR2 (germline): SNHLY, FYNNEI. V lost 2 bases, J lost 5 bases, and 20 bases stayed unmatched. This CDR3 has 20 amino acids. The CDR3 loop reads CASSENRREGGARYTGELFF. In DNA, the CDR3 is TGTGCCAGCAGTGAAAACCGGCGTGAAGGGGGCGCCCGTTATACCGGGGAGCTGTTTTTT.

This chain connects TRBV7-6 to TRBJ1-5; no definite D call. The CDR3 length is 14 residues. Trimming took 1 base from V and 10 from J, leaving 14 bases between them. Looked up from germline, CDR1 is SGHVS and CDR2 is FNYEAQ. The CDR3 reads CASSLGAVFGPQHF. The CDR3 DNA is TGTGCCAGCAGCTTAGGGGCAGTTTTTGGACCCCAGCATTTT.

As regards this clonotype: The junction departs from the called germline gene at one end, perhaps through a read error. The V gene is TRBV2, the J gene TRBJ1-2; TRBD1 might be the D (5 bases). Germline V gives CDR1 SNHLY, CDR2 FYNNEI. The CDR3 covers 15 residues. CDR3 residues: CANSPRGRANYGYTF. In DNA form, the CDR3 reads TGTGCCAACAGTCCAAGGGGCCGAGCTAACTATGGCTACACCTTC. The variable domain in full, completed from reference TRBV2 and TRBJ1-2, reads EPEVTQTPSHQVTQMGQEVILRCVPISNHLYFYWYRQILGQKVEFLVSFYNNEISEKSEIFDDQFSVERPDGSNFTLKIRSTKLEDSAMYFCANSPRGRANYGYTFGSGTRLTVV.

This clonotype has a count of ten or more. The chain is built from TRBV6-5 and TRBJ2-7, with D tentatively TRBD1 (6 bases). Germline CDR1 reads MNHEY; CDR2 reads SVGAGI. The CDR3 length is 12 residues. V dropped 7 bases and J dropped 6 bases, with 13 bases sitting between them. CDR3 sequence: CASIYRDGEQYF. Written as DNA, the CDR3 is TGTGCCAGCATCTACAGGGATGGCGAGCAGTACTTC.

This chain joins TRBV5-5 and TRBJ1-2; D is uncertain. There are 14 residues in the CDR3. V was cut by 1 base and J by 4 bases, with 11 bases left in between. Germline-derived CDR1 and CDR2 are SGHKS and YYEKEE (reference sequence). CDR3 in amino acids: CASSLRPLLYGYTF. DNA of the CDR3: TGTGCCAGCAGCTTGAGGCCGCTCCTCTATGGCTACACCTTC.

This rearrangement joins TRBV3-1 to TRBJ2-5, with 7 nucleotides matching TRBD2. J was trimmed by 5 bases and V by 0 bases; bases with no gene match: 3. Germline CDR1 and CDR2: LGHDT and YNNKEL (reference sequence). There are 14 residues in the CDR3. The CDR3 DNA is TGTGCCAGCAGCCAAGAGGCTAGCGGCGAGACCCAGTACTTC. Amino acid sequence: CASSQEASGETQYF.

In its sample, this clonotype was seen many times. This sequence joins TRBV12-3 or TRBV12-4 and TRBJ2-1, with unresolved D. V lost 5 bases, J lost 10 bases, and 12 bases lay in between. The CDR3 is 12 amino acids. CDR3 residues: CASSPYKREQFF. For the CDR3, the DNA is TGTGCCAGCAGTCCCTATAAGCGCGAGCAGTTCTTC.

This clonotype was recorded a few times. The chain has TRBV30 and TRBJ2-1; D call uncertain. With 2 bases removed from V and 8 bases from J, the gap between germline ends came to 13 bases. CDR3 length: 13 amino acids. CDR1 and CDR2 (germline): GTSNPN, SVGIG (reference sequence). CDR3 protein: CAWSLRGRYEQFF. CDR3 nucleotide sequence: TGTGCCTGGAGTTTGCGCGGCAGATATGAGCAGTTCTTC.

This rearrangement joins TRBV24-1 to TRBJ2-5; D might be TRBD1 or TRBD2, each matching 5 bases. Germline CDR1 is KGHDR and CDR2 is SFDVKD. V was clipped by 3 bases and J by 0 bases, with 10 bases between them. The CDR3 totals 15 residues. In DNA form, the CDR3 reads TGTGCCACCAGTGATCGGGGACGGAACCAAGAGACCCAGTACTTC. Its translation is CATSDRGRNQETQYF.

Details on this clonotype: Relative to the germline gene, one junction end is altered; a read error may explain this. This chain connects TRBV5-1 to TRBJ2-1; 9 bases are shared with TRBD2. Germline V gives CDR1 SGHRS, CDR2 YFSETQ. This CDR3 has 16 residues. The CDR3 loop reads CAGSLVAGGPNNEQFF. In DNA form, the CDR3 reads TGCGCCGGCAGCTTGGTCGCGGGAGGGCCTAACAATGAGCAGTTCTTC. Complete variable domain (other parts from reference TRBV5-1 and TRBJ2-1): KAGVTQTPRYLIKTRGQQVTLSCSPISGHRSVSWYQQTPGQGLQFLFEYFSETQRNKGNFPGRFSGRQFSNSRSEMNVSTLELGDSALYLCAGSLVAGGPNNEQFFGPGTRLTVL.

The chain carries TRBV7-2 and TRBJ2-3, with 12 bases fitting TRBD2. The germline CDR1 and CDR2 sequences are SGHTA and FQGNSA. This CDR3 is built from 15 residues. J was trimmed by 6 bases and V by 6 bases; bases with no gene match: 7. CDR3 amino acids: CASSQGTSGQDTQYF. The CDR3 region has the DNA TGTGCCAGCAGTCAAGGGACTAGCGGGCAGGATACGCAGTATTTT.

This clonotype has at least ten counts. The chain employs TRBV4-1 and TRBJ2-5; TRBD2 might be the D (6 bases). Germline assignment: CDR1 MGHRA and CDR2 YSYEKL. Trimming stripped 1 base from V and 3 bases from J, with 21 bases between. The CDR3 consists of 18 residues. CDR3 sequence reads: CASSQVGWDFIQEETQYF. The CDR3, as DNA: TGCGCCAGCAGCCAAGTAGGGTGGGACTTCATACAGGAAGAGACCCAGTACTTC.